This TCR beta chain was obtained from a study of T cells in Graves' hyperthyroidism and ophthalmopathy. Whole-study results and caveats: The model forecast ophthalmopathy, anticipating it by a median approximately 6 months before onset.

Germline CDR1 SGHVS, CDR2 FQNEAQ. The CDR3 is 16 residues long. Germline trimming cut 2 bases from V and 4 bases from J; bases unmatched to any gene: 9. Ten or more counts support this clonotype. Its antigen is undetermined. Ophthalmopathy cases scored 3 or more on the Clinical Activity Score and 4 or more on NOSPECS grade, with duration below 3 months. Template material for amplifying TCR beta CDR3 regions consisted of RNA transcripts. The HTBI primer set drove a first-round RT-PCR of the TCR CDR3. TCRdb analysed the multiplex PCR reads with MiXCR anew, one entry per CDR3 protein. The sample includes under 500,000 distinct CDR3 sequences, over 12% seen only once; the top ten take 28%.

The sequence came from a man aged 45-65 years with Graves' ophthalmopathy. The sequenced sample was blood. The V call is TRBV7-8, the J call TRBJ2-5, with TRBD2 identical over 8 bases. CDR3 residues: CASSLLRTGGAETQYF. The CDR3 DNA reads TGTGCCAGCAGCTTACTCCGGACGGGAGGGGCAGAGACCCAGTACTTC.